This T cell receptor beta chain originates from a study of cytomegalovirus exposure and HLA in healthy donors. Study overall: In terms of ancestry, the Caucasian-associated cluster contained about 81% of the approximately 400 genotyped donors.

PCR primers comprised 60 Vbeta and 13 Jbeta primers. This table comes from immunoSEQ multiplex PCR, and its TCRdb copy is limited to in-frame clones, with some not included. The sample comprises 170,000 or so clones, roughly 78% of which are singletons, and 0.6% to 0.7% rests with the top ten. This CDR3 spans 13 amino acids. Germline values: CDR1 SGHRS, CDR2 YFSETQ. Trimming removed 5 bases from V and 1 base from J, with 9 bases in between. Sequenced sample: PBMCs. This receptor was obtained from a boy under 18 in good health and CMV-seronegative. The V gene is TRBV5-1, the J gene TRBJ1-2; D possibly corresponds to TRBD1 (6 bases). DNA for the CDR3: TGCGCCAGCAGGCCAGGGGATAACTATGGCTACACCTTC. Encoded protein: CASRPGDNYGYTF.